The clone carrying this T cell receptor (beta chain) has only one observation. Its antigen is not identified. The sample's treatment: approximately 9-day PBMC culture with coronavirus spike peptide pools or control peptides (ViraFEST assay). With the Oncomine TCR Beta short-read assay, DNA from cultured CD4+ T cells was sequenced. It was cultured CD4+ T cells from which genomic DNA was extracted. MiXCR, applied by TCRdb to the PCR reads, yields one record per CDR3 protein. Altogether approximately 18,000 distinct CDR3 sequences are present, 80% to 85% being singletons, with the ten largest covering approximately 17%. The CDR3 runs 12 residues. The V and J ends lost 6 bases and 10 bases respectively, with 9 bases between them. CDR1 is KGHDR and CDR2 is SFDVKD in the germline V gene. The data originate from a study of vaccination and CD4 T cells after COVID-19. Study-wide background: Overlapping peptides covering the spike proteins of SARS-CoV-2, HCoV-NL63, HCoV-OC43 and HCoV-229E were added to stimulate cells.

Findings and caveats of the study: Convalescent patients displayed spike mono-reactivity in 304 of 307 vaccine-specific clones.

The clonotype comes from a human donor who received a COVID-19 vaccine. Sequenced here: CD4+ T cells from blood, cultured in vitro, sampled after SARS-CoV-2 vaccination. The chain is built from TRBV24-1 and TRBJ1-6; weak D call: TRBD1 (6 bases). The CDR3 coding sequence is TGTGCCACCAGTACAGGGAACTCACCCCTCCACTTT. Its protein is CATSTGNSPLHF.